The entry below describes one T cell receptor beta chain. This sample stems from a study of shared clonotypes between healthy human individuals. V lost 5 bases and J 5 bases, leaving 19 bases between the germline ends. CDR1 is SGHVS and CDR2 is FNYEAQ in the germline V gene. This CDR3 contains 15 residues. The method was immunoSEQ multiplex PCR; TCRdb's version includes in-frame clones alone and lacks a portion of them. The sample consists of under 650,000 clones, almost 97% of them appearing once. The chain combines TRBV7-6 with TRBJ2-7; D perhaps matches TRBD2 (6 bases). This receptor was taken from a woman in her twenties or thirties in good health. Sequenced input: naive CD4+ T cells sorted from blood. The subset was: CD45RA+ positively selected. The CDR3 is CASSPTGTDFDEQYF. DNA for the CDR3: TGTGCCAGCAGCCCCACCGGGACTGACTTCGACGAGCAGTACTTC.